Described below is a single TCR beta chain sequence and its context. The antigen this receptor binds is unknown. This specimen belongs to a study of monozygotic twins with inflammatory bowel disease (dated by TCRdb to the late 2010s). In terms of the full investigation: In total, approximately 30 monozygotic twin pairs made up the full study: 19 Danish pairs, all IBD-discordant, plus nine German pairs, of which four were IBD-concordant and five were IBD-discordant. Disease-associated traits were sought mainly through comparisons between IBD patients and their genetically identical healthy co-twins within discordant pairs. Each individual had, on average, about 151 000 unique TCRalpha sequences and 181 000 unique TCRbeta sequences available for analysis. The full study reports these points: Concordant and discordant twins showed no difference in repertoire similarity, possibly because of limited statistical power. The results gave no support for a single strong signal or clonotype linked to IBD. A decrease in TCRbeta repertoire diversity, as measured by inverse Simpson index, was observed in IBD patients compared with their healthy co-twins. IBD patients shared fewer clonotypes with other individuals than healthy twins did, most markedly in patients showing signs of disease activity. Because patients were on differing immunosuppressive treatments, the repertoires may have picked up extra background noise and inter-individual variability. The analysis was unable to tell different T cell subtypes apart.

Library prep was done by 5' RACE. The input for every TCR library was 3,500 to 4,500 ng of total RNA. For each sample, cDNA synthesis was carried out in eight separate reactions using SMARTScribe reverse transcriptase. During cDNA synthesis, template switching was used to introduce unique molecular identifiers that contained a 6-nucleotide sample barcode. TCRalpha and TCRbeta cDNA was amplified by two nested PCRs of about 15 and 9 cycles, with bead purification after each PCR. Before amplification, cDNA was treated with uracil DNA-glycosylase and purified using the QIAquick PCR purification kit. The second PCR was the step at which Illumina TruSeq-compatible adapters and sample-specific barcodes were added. TapeStation and Qubit were used to check library quality and concentration, and 4.5 to 6.5 ng of each library was pooled. Pooled libraries were sequenced on an Illumina HiSeq2500 single-index Rapid Run with 2 x 100 bp reads and custom sequencing primers. The paper's data handling went like this. MiGEC version 1.2.6 was used for UMI-based consensus assembly, which corrected PCR and sequencing errors. V(D)J alignment, clonotype assembly and CDR3 extraction were performed with MiXCR version 2.1.1. To normalise gene usage, clonotype sharing and MAIT/NKT TCR abundance, the analysis used the top 1000, 10 000 and 20 000 clonotypes per sample. After downsampling to 27 000 UMIs, diversity was calculated as the inverse Simpson index using the vegan R package. Statistical testing used paired Mann-Whitney U tests on the discordant twin pairs and applied Benjamini-Hochberg correction for multiple testing. TCRdb reprocessed the reads, so every CDR3 protein sequence counts as one entry and DNA is not shown. TCRdb, not the original authors, processed these V and J calls. This sample's table carries 200,000 to 250,000 distinct CDR3 sequences. The leading ten clones occupy approximately 1.6% of the sample.

From each donor, a roughly 2.5 ml peripheral blood sample was collected into PAXgene tubes and stored at -80 degrees C. Without T cell sorting, total RNA was isolated from whole blood using the PAXgene blood miRNA kit on an automated QIAcube. Peripheral blood from monozygotic twin pairs concordant or discordant for inflammatory bowel disease was subjected to deep TCRalpha and TCRbeta repertoire profiling with unique molecular barcoding. Smoking habits were recorded for all twin pairs, and each individual was classified as a current, former or never smoker. From the cysteine up to the phenylalanine, the CDR3 has a length of 13 residues. No DNA sequence was recorded. Reading the germline V gene gives CDR1 MGHDK and CDR2 SYGVNS.

The clonotype was recovered from a human donor with ulcerative colitis or Crohn's disease, or a healthy co-twin of an affected twin (not recorded which). The specimen sequenced was blood. The chain is made from TRBV25-1 and TRBJ1-1; the TCRdb call, TRBD1, lacks DNA for checking. The CDR3 region reads CASQDSMNTEAFF.